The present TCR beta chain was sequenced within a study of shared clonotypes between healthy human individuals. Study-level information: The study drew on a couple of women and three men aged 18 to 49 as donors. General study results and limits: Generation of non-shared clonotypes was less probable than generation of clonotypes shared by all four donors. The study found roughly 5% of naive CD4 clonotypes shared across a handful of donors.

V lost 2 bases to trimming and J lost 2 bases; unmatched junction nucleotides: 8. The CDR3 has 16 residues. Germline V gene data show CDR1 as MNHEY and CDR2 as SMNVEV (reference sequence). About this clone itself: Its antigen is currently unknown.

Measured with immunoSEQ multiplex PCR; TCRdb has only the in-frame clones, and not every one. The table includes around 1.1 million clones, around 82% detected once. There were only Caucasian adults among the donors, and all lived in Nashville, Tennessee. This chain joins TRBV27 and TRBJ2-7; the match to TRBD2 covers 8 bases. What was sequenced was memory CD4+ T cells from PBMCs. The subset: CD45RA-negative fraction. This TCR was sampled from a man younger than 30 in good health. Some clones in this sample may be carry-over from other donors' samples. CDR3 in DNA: TGTGCCAGCAGTTTACGAAGCGGGAGCCCTACCTACGAGCAGTACTTC. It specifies CASSLRSGSPTYEQYF.